These 26 T cell receptor beta chains came from one sample sequenced in a study of T cell clonality in common variable immunodeficiency. Study-wide points: Common variable immunodeficiency TCR beta sequences reportedly had fewer deletions and N-nucleotide insertions.

This table comes from immunoSEQ multiplex PCR, and its TCRdb copy is limited to in-frame clones, with some not included. This sample has about 23,000 clones, each found more than once. Their antigens remain unidentified. Input material: peripheral blood mononuclear cells. The receptors shown here come from a human donor with common variable immunodeficiency.

On this clone: The read stops 3 residues short of the end of the CDR3; the missing end is completed from the germline J gene. The J gene is TRBJ2-2, the V gene TRBV19, with D unresolved. Trimming shortened V by 9 bases and J by 4 bases, and 12 bases separated the two germline ends. The CDR3 runs 13 residues. Germline CDR1 and CDR2: LNHDA and SQIVND (reference sequence). The CDR3 loop reads CASNIAGTGELFF. CDR3 DNA (partial): TGTGCCAGCAACATTGCAGGCACCGGGGAG.

This clone was seen a handful of times. The CDR3 goes on 3 residues after the read ends, and that part is filled in from the germline J gene. The rearrangement joins TRBV11-2 to TRBJ2-3; TRBD2 aligns across 8 bases. CDR1 and CDR2 from the germline V gene are SGHAT and FQNNGV. V lost 6 bases and J lost 5; bases outside the gene matches: 10. There are 15 residues in the CDR3. CDR3 bases read: TGTGCCAGCAGGATTCCGGGACTAGTAGAAGATACG. Translated, it gives CASRIPGLVEDT. In full, the CDR3 is CASRIPGLVEDTQYF.

This clone was seen many times. The read terminates 3 residues before the CDR3 end, so the remaining end is supplied by the germline J gene. The gene calls are TRBV19 and TRBJ2-2; 15 positions match TRBD2. Germline lookup yields CDR1 LNHDA and CDR2 SQIVND (reference sequence). The V gene end was trimmed by 5 bases and the J gene end by 9 bases; junction bases not matched to a gene: 4. This CDR3 comprises 15 residues. Incomplete CDR3 DNA: TGTGCCAGTAGTCGGACTAGCGGGAGGGTGAGGGAG. This encodes CASSRTSGRVRE. The full CDR3 reads CASSRTSGRVRELFF.

This clone was observed a handful of times. The read is 3 residues too short to cover the CDR3 end, so that end is filled in from the germline J gene. The chain joins TRBV6-1 to TRBJ2-5; tentatively, D is TRBD1 (6 bases). V lost 3 bases and J lost 5, with 19 bases in between. The CDR3 has 16 amino acids. The germline V gene encodes CDR1 MNHNS and CDR2 SASEGT. The part of the CDR3 DNA that was read is TGTGCCAGCAGTGAGCCAGGGGACACGCAAGCGGAGACC. This codes for CASSEPGDTQAET. The whole CDR3 reads CASSEPGDTQAETQYF.

Regarding this clone: The CDR3 is cut off 3 residues early in the read; its end comes from the germline J gene. The rearrangement uses TRBV19 and TRBJ2-2; TRBD1 is a possible D gene (6 bases). Germline V gives CDR1 LNHDA, CDR2 SQIVND (reference sequence). This CDR3 is built from 14 residues. V shed 0 bases and J shed 5 bases, with 7 bases lying between them. The CDR3 bases that were read are TGTGCCAGTAGTATAGAAGGGGGAACCGGGGAG. It yields the protein CASSIEGGTGE. The full CDR3 is CASSIEGGTGELFF.

This clone was recorded at least ten times. The CDR3 end is not reached by the read, which stops 3 residues before it; the germline J gene fills it in. V and J are TRBV19 and TRBJ1-2; D unclear. The CDR3 contains 13 residues. V lost 4 bases and J lost 1, with 7 bases in between. Germline CDR1 LNHDA, CDR2 SQIVND (reference sequence). The CDR3 region is CASSTGYNYGYTF. CDR3 DNA, as far as it was read: TGTGCCAGTAGTACCGGTTATAACTATGGC.

About this clone itself: The CDR3 end falls 3 residues outside the read, so it is completed with the germline J gene. The chain employs TRBV30 and TRBJ2-2, with D possibly matching TRBD2 (6 bases). There are 15 residues in the CDR3. With 3 bases removed from V and 1 base from J, the gap between germline ends came to 12 bases. Germline V lookup: CDR1 GTSNPN, CDR2 SVGIG (reference sequence). The CDR3 sequence: CAWRYGGWNTGELFF. CDR3 bases read: TGTGCCTGGAGGTACGGGGGATGGAACACCGGGGAG.

For this clone: The read halts 3 residues ahead of the CDR3 end, with the missing end drawn from the germline J gene. The chain is built from TRBV6-2 or TRBV6-3 and TRBJ2-7; D unclear. V lost 6 bases, J lost 1 base, and 13 bases lay in between. The CDR3 has 14 amino acids. Germline V lookup: CDR1 MNHEY, CDR2 SVGEGT. CDR3 residues: CASRLIERSYEQYF. The part of the CDR3 DNA that was read is TGTGCCAGCAGACTGATCGAACGATCCTACGAG.

On this clone itself: The read stops 3 residues short of the end of the CDR3; the missing end is completed from the germline J gene. This chain links TRBV6-2 or TRBV6-3 with TRBJ2-1, with D uncertain. Trimming shortened V by 0 bases and J by 6 bases, and 9 bases separated the two germline ends. In germline, CDR1 is MNHEY, CDR2 SVGEGT. This CDR3 has 14 amino acids. The CDR3 sequence is CASSYSSVSNEQFF. The covered CDR3 bases are TGTGCCAGCAGTTACTCTTCGGTTTCCAATGAG.

As regards this clone: Coverage ceases 3 residues before the CDR3 finishes, and the germline J gene fills in the end. The chain joins TRBV29-1 to TRBJ2-1; D is perhaps TRBD1 (6 bases). Germline CDR1 reads SQVTM; CDR2 reads ANQGSEA. Trimming stripped 4 bases from V and 7 bases from J, with 11 bases between. The CDR3 covers 12 residues. The covered CDR3 bases are TGCAGCGTTGCTAGGACAGCGAATGAG. Amino acid sequence: CSVARTANE. The whole CDR3 protein is CSVARTANEQFF.

This clone occurred many times. Read coverage stops 3 residues before the CDR3 terminus; the germline J gene supplies the remainder. The V and J genes are TRBV18 and TRBJ2-6; tentatively, D is TRBD1 (6 bases). Germline V gene lookup returns CDR1 KGHSH and CDR2 LQKENI. V lost 1 base, J lost 0 bases, and 16 bases lay in between. This CDR3 region has 19 residues. This chain's CDR3 is CASSPLMQGPSSGANVLTF. The sequenced part of the CDR3 DNA is TGTGCCAGCTCACCACTCATGCAGGGGCCAAGCTCTGGGGCCAACGTC.

As for this clone: Read data end 3 residues before the CDR3 end; the end is taken from the germline J gene. The chain joins TRBV18 to TRBJ1-1; 7 positions agree with TRBD1. Germline CDR1 is KGHSH and CDR2 is LQKENI. V gave up 3 bases and J gave up 4 bases; unmatched junction bases: 17. The CDR3 covers 18 residues. The covered CDR3 bases are TGTGCCAGCTCACCTATTCCCGGACAGGCCCGAAGATCCACTGAA. It yields the protein CASSPIPGQARRSTE. The whole CDR3 is CASSPIPGQARRSTEAFF.

This clone was seen only a few times. The CDR3 here is CASSLEHGTNTEAFF. CDR3 bases read: TGTGCCAGCAGCTTGGAGCATGGGACAAACACTGAA. J is TRBJ1-1 and V is TRBV5-5, with TRBD1 as a possible D gene (6 bases). The sequenced fragment ends 3 residues before the CDR3 boundary, so the rest is inferred from the germline J gene. Trimming removed 0 bases at V and 2 bases at J, with 11 bases between. The CDR3 is 15 amino acids. The germline V gene has CDR1 SGHKS and CDR2 YYEKEE (reference sequence).

This clone came up a few times. The CDR3 bases that were read are TGTGCCAGCTCACCACAAACTTATAATTCACCC. This translates into CASSPQTYNSP. The CDR3, in full, reads CASSPQTYNSPLHF. V gene TRBV18 combines with J gene TRBJ1-6; no firm D call. The read ends 3 residues shy of where the CDR3 ends; the end is completed using the germline J gene. The germline V gene has CDR1 KGHSH and CDR2 LQKENI. This CDR3 has 14 amino acids. V lost 1 base and J lost 4, with 5 bases in between.

In regard to this clone: The CDR3 extends 3 residues past the end of the read, so its final part is completed from the germline J gene. The V gene is TRBV19, the J gene TRBJ1-1; D gene unclear. This CDR3 has 12 amino acids. Germline lookup yields CDR1 LNHDA and CDR2 SQIVND (reference sequence). The CDR3 DNA, read in part, is TGTGCCAGTAGTATATTAGCGGGAGAA. It is translated as CASSILAGE. From start to end, the CDR3 is CASSILAGEAFF.

The covered CDR3 bases are TGTGCCAGCAGCGCACAGGGGGCGGATAGTGAG. It translates to CASSAQGADSE. The whole CDR3 protein reads CASSAQGADSEQFF. The chain has TRBV2 and TRBJ2-1; 9 nucleotides match TRBD1. The observed sequence ends 3 residues before the CDR3 terminus, with the missing tail filled in from the germline J gene. V dropped 6 bases and J dropped 9; count of bases not matched to a gene: 9. CDR1 is SNHLY and CDR2 is FYNNEI in the germline V gene. This CDR3 has 14 amino acids.

This clone has more than one count but fewer than ten. The read ends 3 residues shy of where the CDR3 ends; the end is completed using the germline J gene. The V call is TRBV5-1, the J call TRBJ1-1; D unresolved. Germline CDR1 reads SGHRS; CDR2 reads YFSETQ. V lost 4 bases, J lost 5 bases, and 9 bases lay in between. The length of the CDR3 is 12 residues. The CDR3 reads CASSQGGTEAFF. The sequenced part of the CDR3 DNA is TGCGCCAGCAGCCAAGGCGGAACTGAA.

As to this clone: The read halts 3 residues ahead of the CDR3 end, with the missing end drawn from the germline J gene. The chain is built from TRBV7-6 and TRBJ1-6, with D uncertain. CDR3 length equals 10 residues. Germline CDR1 reads SGHVS; CDR2 reads FNYEAQ. This chain's CDR3 is CASSPSPLHF. The covered CDR3 bases are TGTGCCAGCAGCCCCTCCCCC.

There are many counts of this clone. The observed sequence ends 3 residues before the CDR3 terminus, with the missing tail filled in from the germline J gene. This rearrangement joins TRBV5-4 to TRBJ1-6; D is possibly TRBD1 (5 bases). The CDR3 length is 16 residues. Germline values: CDR1 SGHNT, CDR2 YYREEE (reference sequence). V was clipped by 0 bases and J by 8 bases, with 15 bases between them. The CDR3 DNA, read in part, is TGTGCCAGCAGCTTGGGACAGTCTGGTGTTTATTCACCC. Translated: CASSLGQSGVYSP. The full CDR3 protein reads CASSLGQSGVYSPLHF.

This clone was counted only a few times. The sequenced fragment ends 3 residues before the CDR3 boundary, so the rest is inferred from the germline J gene. This rearrangement joins TRBV19 to TRBJ2-3, with TRBD2 matching 12 bases. The CDR3 length is 15 residues. Germline loops: CDR1 LNHDA, CDR2 SQIVND (reference sequence). V lost 5 bases and J lost 2; bases outside the gene matches: 2. The CDR3 loop reads CASSPSGRATDTQYF. The sequenced part of the CDR3 DNA is TGTGCCAGTAGTCCTAGCGGGAGGGCCACAGATACG.

In the case of this clone: With the read ending 3 residues before the CDR3 end, the germline J gene is used to fill in that end. The rearrangement links TRBV7-3 to TRBJ1-5; possibly TRBD1 for D (5 bases). The CDR3 loop spans 15 amino acids. V was shortened by 5 bases and J by 2 bases, with 13 bases between the two germline ends. Germline V gene data show CDR1 as SGHTA and CDR2 as FQGTGA. The CDR3 bases that were read are TGTGCCAGCAGCACAAAGGGGAGATGCAATCAGCCC. Translation gives CASSTKGRCNQP. The whole CDR3 sequence reads CASSTKGRCNQPQHF.

The CDR3 protein is CASSSRGWGLNTEAFF. CDR3 DNA (partial): TGTGCCAGCAGCTCGCGGGGGTGGGGGTTGAACACTGAA. The chain is built from TRBV2 and TRBJ1-1, with D possibly matching TRBD1 (5 bases). The read halts 3 residues ahead of the CDR3 end, with the missing end drawn from the germline J gene. Germline V CDR1 and CDR2: SNHLY, FYNNEI. V lost 6 bases and J lost 0, with 17 bases in between. The CDR3 contains 16 residues. Using reference TRBV2 and TRBJ1-1 for the parts outside the CDR3, the full variable domain is EPEVTQTPSHQVTQMGQEVILRCVPISNHLYFYWYRQILGQKVEFLVSFYNNEISEKSEIFDDQFSVERPDGSNFTLKIRSTKLEDSAMYFCASSSRGWGLNTEAFFGQGTRLTVV.

On this clone itself: The read is 3 residues too short to cover the CDR3 end, so that end is filled in from the germline J gene. The chain uses TRBV2 and TRBJ2-5; TRBD2 matches 10 bases. The CDR3 spans 17 residues. The germline V gene has CDR1 SNHLY and CDR2 FYNNEI. Unmatched junction bases numbered 6, after V lost 1 base and J lost 1 base. The chain's CDR3 is CASSEVPLAGAQETQYF. CDR3 DNA, as far as it was read: TGTGCCAGCAGTGAAGTCCCCCTAGCGGGGGCCCAAGAGACC.

Concerning this clone itself: The CDR3 extends 3 residues past the end of the read, so its final part is completed from the germline J gene. The rearrangement joins TRBV19 to TRBJ1-5; a possible D gene is TRBD1 (5 bases). V lost 1 base and J lost 2, with 12 bases in between. Looked up from germline, CDR1 is LNHDA and CDR2 is SQIVND (reference sequence). The CDR3 spans 16 residues. CDR3 loop: CASSIVAGSGNQPQHF. CDR3 DNA (partial): TGTGCCAGTAGTATAGTAGCAGGGTCGGGCAATCAGCCC.

A note on this clone: The read ends 3 residues before the CDR3 terminus; that terminus is restored from the germline J gene. The J gene is TRBJ2-2, the V gene TRBV6-1; D might be TRBD2 (5 bases). The V gene's germline CDR1 is MNHNS and CDR2 SASEGT. V lost 8 bases to trimming and J lost 8 bases, with 15 bases between them. This CDR3 is 13 amino acids long. The CDR3: CASGEGGPGELFF. CDR3 DNA (partial): TGTGCCAGCGGGGAAGGAGGTCCAGGGGAG.

This clone was counted ten times or more. The CDR3 end lies 3 residues beyond the end of the read and is filled in from the germline J gene. The chain is built from TRBV2 and TRBJ2-3; 7 positions match TRBD2. This CDR3 spans 16 amino acids. The germline V gene has CDR1 SNHLY and CDR2 FYNNEI. The trim removed 8 bases at V and 5 bases at J, leaving 16 bases unmatched. The chain's CDR3 is CASSRVRGRGLDTQYF. Incomplete CDR3 DNA: TGTGCCAGCTCTCGGGTCCGCGGGAGAGGCTTAGATACG.